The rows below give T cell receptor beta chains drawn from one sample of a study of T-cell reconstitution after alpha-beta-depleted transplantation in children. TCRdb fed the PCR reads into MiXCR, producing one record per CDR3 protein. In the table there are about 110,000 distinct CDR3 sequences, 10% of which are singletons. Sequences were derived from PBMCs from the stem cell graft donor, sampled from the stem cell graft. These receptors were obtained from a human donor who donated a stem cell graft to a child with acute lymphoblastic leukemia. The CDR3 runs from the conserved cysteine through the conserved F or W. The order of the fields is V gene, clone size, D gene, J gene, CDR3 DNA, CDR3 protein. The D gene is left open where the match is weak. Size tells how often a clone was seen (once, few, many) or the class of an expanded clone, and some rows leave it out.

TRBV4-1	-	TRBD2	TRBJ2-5	TGCGCCAGCAGCCAAGGGCTAGCGGGAGGTCCTGGGTCGCAAGAGACCCAGTACTTC	CASSQGLAGGPGSQETQYF
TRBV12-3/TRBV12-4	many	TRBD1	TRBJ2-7	TGTGCCAGCAGTCTTCCCGACAGGGGGTCCTACGAGCAGTACTTC	CASSLPDRGSYEQYF
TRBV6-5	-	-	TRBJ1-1	TGTGCCAGCATGAGGGGGAACACTGAAGCTTTCTTT	CASMRGNTEAFF
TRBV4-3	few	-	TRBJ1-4	TGCGCCAGCAGCCTCAGACAAGCAACTAATGAAAAACTGTTTTTT	CASSLRQATNEKLFF
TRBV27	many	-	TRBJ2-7	TGTGCCAGCAGTCCCGCTACTAACTACGAGCAGTACTTC	CASSPATNYEQYF
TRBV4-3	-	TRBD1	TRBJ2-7	TGCGCCAGCAGCCAGGACAGGGCCCCCTACGAGCAGTACTTC	CASSQDRAPYEQYF
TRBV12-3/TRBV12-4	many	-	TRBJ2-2	TGTGCCAGCAGTTTAGTGGGGGGGCTGACCGGGGAGCTGTTTTTT	CASSLVGGLTGELFF
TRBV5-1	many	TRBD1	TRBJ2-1	TGCGCCAGCAGCACCTGGACAGGGGAGAGGACTGAGCAGTTCTTC	CASSTWTGERTEQFF
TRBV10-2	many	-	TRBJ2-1	TGCGCCAGCAGTGAGGACGCCCAACCCTACAATGAGCAGTTCTTC	CASSEDAQPYNEQFF
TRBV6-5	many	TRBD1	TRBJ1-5	TGTGCCAGCACCCCGACAGGGGGCAAACAGCCCCAGCATTTT	CASTPTGGKQPQHF
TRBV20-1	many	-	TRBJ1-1	TGCAGTGCTCAGACGGGAACAGGTGAAGCTTTCTTT	CSAQTGTGEAFF
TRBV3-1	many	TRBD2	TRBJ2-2	TGTGCCAGCAGCCAAGATGGGGGGGGGAGCGGAGCCGGGGAGCTGTTTTTT	CASSQDGGGSGAGELFF
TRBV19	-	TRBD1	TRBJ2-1	TGTGCCAGCCGGGACAGGGATGTCCATGAGCAGTTCTTC	CASRDRDVHEQFF
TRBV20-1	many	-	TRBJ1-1	TGCCTCGCTCGCAGGGACGACACTGAAGCTTTCTTT	CLARRDDTEAFF
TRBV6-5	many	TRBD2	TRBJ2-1	TGTGCCAGCAGTTATTCAGGACTAGCGCGGGTTAGGAATGAGCAGTTCTTC	CASSYSGLARVRNEQFF
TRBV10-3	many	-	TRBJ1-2	TGTGCCATCAGTGAGGGGTCAGGGTCCGTCTATGGCTACACCTTC	CAISEGSGSVYGYTF
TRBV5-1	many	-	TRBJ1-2	TGCGCCAGCAGGGAGTCAGGGGCCTCAGGGGGCTACACCTTC	CASRESGASGGYTF
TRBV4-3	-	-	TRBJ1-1	TGCGCCAGCAGCCAAGTCATAGGGCCCACGACTGAAGCTTTCTTT	CASSQVIGPTTEAFF
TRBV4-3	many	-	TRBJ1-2	TGCGCCAGCAGCCAAGATCTACCCGTTAACTATGGCTACACCTTC	CASSQDLPVNYGYTF
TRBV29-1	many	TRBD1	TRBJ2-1	TGCAGCGTCCTCCCCGGGACAGGCTACAATGAGCAGTTCTTC	CSVLPGTGYNEQFF
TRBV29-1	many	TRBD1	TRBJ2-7	TGCAGCGTCAGGGACAGTCCTTACGAGCAGTACTTC	CSVRDSPYEQYF
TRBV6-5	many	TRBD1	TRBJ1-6	TGTGCCAGCAGTTACTCCTGGACAGGGGGATCCTATAATTCACCCCTCCACTTT	CASSYSWTGGSYNSPLHF
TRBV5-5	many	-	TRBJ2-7	TGTGCCAGCAGCTTGGCCGGGGGGCTTCAAAACTACGAGCAGTACTTC	CASSLAGGLQNYEQYF
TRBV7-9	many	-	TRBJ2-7	TGTGCCAGCAGCCAAACCACAGGCTCGAGCTACGAGCAGTACTTC	CASSQTTGSSYEQYF
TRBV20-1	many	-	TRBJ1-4	TGCAGTGCTAGAGATGCAGGGGACGAAAAACTGTTTTTT	CSARDAGDEKLFF
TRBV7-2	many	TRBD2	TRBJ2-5	TGTGCCAGCAGCTTCCGGGGGGTACAAGAGACCCAGTACTTC	CASSFRGVQETQYF
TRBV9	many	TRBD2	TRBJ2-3	TGTGCCAGCAGCTCGAGACGACTAGCGGGAGCAGATACGCAGTATTTT	CASSSRRLAGADTQYF
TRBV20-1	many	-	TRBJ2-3	TGCAGTGCTCTACGACCAGGGGCTAGCTTAAGCACAGATACGCAGTATTTT	CSALRPGASLSTDTQYF
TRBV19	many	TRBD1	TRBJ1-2	TGTGCCAGTACCCTACTCGGACAGGGCAACTATGGCTACACCTTC	CASTLLGQGNYGYTF
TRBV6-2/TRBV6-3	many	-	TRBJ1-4	TGTGCCAGCATGAGGGACGCGCTTCTTTCCCGGATTAATGAAAAACTGTTTTTT	CASMRDALLSRINEKLFF
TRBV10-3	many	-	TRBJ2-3	TGTGCCATCAGTGAGTTTCAGGGGATGAACAGAGATACGCAGTATTTT	CAISEFQGMNRDTQYF
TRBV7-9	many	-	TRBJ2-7	TGTGCCAGCAGCTTAGATCGTGGGAACGAGCAGTACTTC	CASSLDRGNEQYF
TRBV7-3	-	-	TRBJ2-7	TGTGCCAGCAGCCTCGAGGGGGGAACGGGCTACGAGCAGTACTTC	CASSLEGGTGYEQYF
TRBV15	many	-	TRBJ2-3	TGTGCCACCAGCAGAGGGAACCTCGATACGCAGTATTTT	CATSRGNLDTQYF
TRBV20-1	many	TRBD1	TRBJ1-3	TGCAGTGCGGGAACCGGGACAGGGGTAGGAAACACCATATATTTT	CSAGTGTGVGNTIYF
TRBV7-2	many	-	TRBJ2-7	TGTGCCAGCAGCTTAGCTTACGGGAGCTCCTACGAGCAGTACTTC	CASSLAYGSSYEQYF
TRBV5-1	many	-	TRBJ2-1	TGCGCCAGCAGGGGAACTCCTCTCCTTACTAGCTCCTACAATGAGCAGTTCTTC	CASRGTPLLTSSYNEQFF
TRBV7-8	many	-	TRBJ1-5	TGTGCCAGCAGCTTGGACCACAATGGCAATCAGCCCCAGCATTTT	CASSLDHNGNQPQHF
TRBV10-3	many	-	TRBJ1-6	TGTGCCATCAGTGAGGGGGGATTCTATAATTCACCCCTCCACTTT	CAISEGGFYNSPLHF
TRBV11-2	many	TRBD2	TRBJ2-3	TGTGCCAGCAGCTTAGAGCTTAGCGGGAAGGCAGATACGCAGTATTTT	CASSLELSGKADTQYF
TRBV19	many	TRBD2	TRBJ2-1	TGTGCCAGTAGTCGCCGAGCGGGAGGGACTAAGCCTGAGCAGTTCTTC	CASSRRAGGTKPEQFF
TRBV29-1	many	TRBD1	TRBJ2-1	TGCAGCGTTGCGACCATCCGGGACAGTTCCTACAATGAGCAGTTCTTC	CSVATIRDSSYNEQFF
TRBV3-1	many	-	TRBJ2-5	TGTGCCAGCAGCCATCAACCGGAGACCCAGTACTTC	CASSHQPETQYF
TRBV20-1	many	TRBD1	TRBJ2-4	TGCAGTGCTAGGGGCCGGGACAGAAACATTCAGTACTTC	CSARGRDRNIQYF
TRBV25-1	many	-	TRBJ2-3	TGTGCCAGCACACAGGACTCTAGCACAGATACGCAGTATTTT	CASTQDSSTDTQYF
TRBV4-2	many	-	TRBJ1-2	TGTGCCAGCAGCCAAGAACAGGGAAGAAATGGCTACACCTTC	CASSQEQGRNGYTF
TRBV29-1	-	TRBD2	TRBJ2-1	TGCAGCGCCTGGGGGACTATCGCTAATGAGCAGTTCTTC	CSAWGTIANEQFF
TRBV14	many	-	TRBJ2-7	TGTGCCAGCAGCCAAGTACGGAGTACGAGGCAGTACTTC	CASSQVRSTRQYF
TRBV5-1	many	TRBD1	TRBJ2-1	TGCGCCAGCAGCTTGCTAGCCGGGACAGGGGGATTATACAATGAGCAGTTCTTC	CASSLLAGTGGLYNEQFF
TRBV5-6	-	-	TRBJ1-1	TGTGCCAGCAGTTGGACGGAGAACACTGAAGCTTTCTTT	CASSWTENTEAFF
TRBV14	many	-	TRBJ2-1	TGTGCCAGCAGCCAAGCCGGGACCTTATACAATGAGCAGTTCTTC	CASSQAGTLYNEQFF
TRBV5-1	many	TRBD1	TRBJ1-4	TGCGCCAGCAGCCAGGGACAGACTAATGAAAAACTGTTTTTT	CASSQGQTNEKLFF
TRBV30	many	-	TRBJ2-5	TGTGCCTGGAGTCCAAGACTGCAAGAGACCCAGTACTTC	CAWSPRLQETQYF
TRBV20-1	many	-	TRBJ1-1	TGCAGTGCTAGGGACCGTGTGAACACTGAAGCTTTCTTT	CSARDRVNTEAFF
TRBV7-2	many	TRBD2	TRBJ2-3	TGTGCCAGCAAAGCGGGGAATAGGCCAGATACGCAGTATTTT	CASKAGNRPDTQYF
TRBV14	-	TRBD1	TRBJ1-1	TGTGCCAGCAGCCGGGACAGGGCGTACACTGAAGCTTTCTTT	CASSRDRAYTEAFF
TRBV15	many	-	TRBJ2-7	TGTGCCACCAGCAGAGGTGGGAGCTTCGCCTACGAGCAGTACTTC	CATSRGGSFAYEQYF
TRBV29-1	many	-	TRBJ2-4	TGCAGCGTTGAGAGTGGAGCCAAAAACATTCAGTACTTC	CSVESGAKNIQYF
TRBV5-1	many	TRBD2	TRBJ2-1	TGCGCCAGCAGCACTGGGACTACCTTCTACAATGAGCAGTTCTTC	CASSTGTTFYNEQFF